The present T cell receptor beta chain was sequenced within a study of blood T cell repertoires in COVID-19. Across the study: Sources were T cells, B-cell-depleted T cells, or PBMCs; the material itself was cDNA or gDNA.

TCRdb keeps only in-frame clones here, not all; method: immunoSEQ multiplex PCR. Here the sample spans some 170,000 clones, 60% to 85% being singletons. CDR1 is LNHDA, CDR2 SQIVND, per germline (reference sequence). CDR3 length: 13 amino acids. Trimming shortened V by 5 bases and J by 3 bases, and 11 bases separated the two germline ends. The V and J genes are TRBV19 and TRBJ2-7, with D possibly being TRBD1 (6 bases). The specimen sequenced was peripheral blood. The TCR was taken from a man aged 60 to 69 with acute or convalescent COVID-19. CDR3 residues: CASSPWDNYEQYF. CDR3 bases: TGTGCCAGTAGTCCTTGGGACAACTACGAGCAGTACTTC.